A single sample is the source of the 18 T cell receptor beta chains below, sequenced in a study of T cell responses to AZD1222 COVID-19 vaccine. This table comes from immunoSEQ multiplex PCR, and its TCRdb copy is limited to in-frame clones, with some not included. This sample has 150,000 or so clones, with about nine tenths found just once. This sample comprised peripheral blood, obtained on day 0 of AZD1222 vaccination. The receptors originated from an adult in good health.

This sequence joins TRBV7-9 and TRBJ1-5; D not resolved. The CDR3 length is 16 residues. The germline CDR1 and CDR2 sequences are SEHNR and FQNEAQ (reference sequence). The V end was cut by 1 base, the J end by 1 base, with 11 bases between. The DNA for the CDR3 is TGTGCCAGCAGCTTAGACCCGGGCAGGAGCAATCAGCCCCAGCATTTT. Residues: CASSLDPGRSNQPQHF.

This clone showed up just a few times. V is TRBV6-5 and J is TRBJ2-7; the match to TRBD1 covers 7 bases. J was trimmed by 1 base and V by 2 bases; bases with no gene match: 2. CDR1 is MNHEY, CDR2 SVGAGI, per germline. The CDR3 length is 14 residues. The CDR3 DNA reads TGTGCCAGCAGTTACCGGGGACAGTCCTACGAGCAGTACTTC. Translated: CASSYRGQSYEQYF.

The chain combines TRBV4-1 with TRBJ1-4, with D possibly TRBD1 on 5 matching bases. This CDR3 contains 14 residues. Germline V CDR1 and CDR2: MGHRA, YSYEKL. V was clipped by 1 base and J by 7 bases, with 10 bases between them. In DNA form, the CDR3 reads TGCGCCAGCAGCCAAGTAGGGGCGGGTGAAAAACTGTTTTTT. Translated, it gives CASSQVGAGEKLFF.

The CDR3: CASSLPWGTNEKLFF. CDR3 bases: TGTGCCAGCAGCCTACCTTGGGGGACTAATGAAAAACTGTTTTTT. This chain connects TRBV28 to TRBJ1-4; D perhaps matches TRBD1 (5 bases). The V end was cut by 6 bases, the J end by 2 bases, with 13 bases between. Germline V gene data show CDR1 as MDHEN and CDR2 as SYDVKM. This CDR3 has 15 amino acids.

The chain combines TRBV7-2 with TRBJ2-3; D gene uncertain. The germline V gene has CDR1 SGHTA and CDR2 FQGNSA. Between the trimmed V and J ends, which lost 5 bases and 6 bases, there was a span of 12 bases. The CDR3 runs to 13 residues. CDR3 bases: TGTGCCAGCAGCCTCCGCAGGCAGGATACGCAGTATTTT. It codes for CASSLRRQDTQYF.

The chain recombines TRBV6-4 with TRBJ2-7, with no clear D. V gave up 6 bases and J gave up 1 base, with 7 bases separating them. From germline, CDR1 is MRHNA and CDR2 SNTAGT. The CDR3 loop spans 12 amino acids. The CDR3: CASRGKSYEQYF. CDR3 DNA sequence: TGTGCCAGCAGGGGGAAGTCCTACGAGCAGTACTTC.

J is TRBJ2-7 and V is TRBV4-2; possibly TRBD2 for D (5 bases). The CDR3 has 15 residues. V was clipped by 1 base and J by 3 bases, with 13 bases between them. The germline gives CDR1 LGHNA, CDR2 YNFKEQ. The DNA for the CDR3 is TGTGCCAGCAGCCAAGCGAGGGCGGTAATCTACGAGCAGTACTTC. Protein: CASSQARAVIYEQYF.

This clone showed up just once. The J gene is TRBJ2-1, the V gene TRBV18; the match to TRBD1 covers 7 bases. The V gene end was trimmed by 6 bases and the J gene end by 0 bases; junction bases not matched to a gene: 5. This CDR3 is 15 amino acids long. CDR1 and CDR2 (germline): KGHSH, LQKENI. The CDR3 nucleotides read TGTGCCAGCTCGCTCAAGGGGGCCTCCTACAATGAGCAGTTCTTC. Amino acid sequence: CASSLKGASYNEQFF. The full variable domain, its missing parts supplied by reference TRBV18 and TRBJ2-1, is NAGVMQNPRHLVRRRGQEARLRCSPMKGHSHVYWYRQLPEEGLKFMVYLQKENIIDESGMPKERFSAEFPKEGPSILRIQQVVRGDSAAYFCASSLKGASYNEQFFGPGTRLTVL.

As DNA, the CDR3 is TGTGCCAGCACACCGGGACAGCTAAACACCGGGGAGCTGTTTTTT. Translation: CASTPGQLNTGELFF. V usage is TRBV9 and J usage is TRBJ2-2; 7 nucleotides match TRBD1. J gave up 2 bases and V 6 bases, and 7 bases lay outside the gene matches. The CDR3 length is 15 residues. The germline V gene encodes CDR1 SGDLS and CDR2 YYNGEE.

The chain is built from TRBV19 and TRBJ1-3; D is perhaps TRBD1 (5 bases). CDR1 and CDR2 (germline): LNHDA, SQIVND (reference sequence). This CDR3 comprises 15 residues. V was trimmed by 10 bases and J by 4 bases, leaving 20 bases between them. CDR3 protein: CATSRWQGTGNTIYF. CDR3 in DNA: TGTGCCACCAGTCGGTGGCAGGGAACGGGAAACACCATATATTTT. Combining the CDR3 with reference TRBV19 and TRBJ1-3 gives the whole variable domain DGGITQSPKYLFRKEGQNVTLSCEQNLNHDAMYWYRQDPGQGLRLIYYSQIVNDFQKGDIAEGYSVSREKKESFPLTVTSAQKNPTAFYLCATSRWQGTGNTIYFGEGSWLTVV.

The V call is TRBV18, the J call TRBJ1-5; D call uncertain. Trimming shortened V by 3 bases and J by 1 base, and 10 bases separated the two germline ends. Germline CDR1 is KGHSH and CDR2 is LQKENI. This CDR3 spans 15 amino acids. The CDR3 is CASSPGTGSNQPQHF. The CDR3 DNA follows: TGTGCCAGCTCACCGGGCACGGGGAGCAATCAGCCCCAGCATTTT.

The chain couples TRBV29-1 to TRBJ1-1; 9 bases are shared with TRBD1. CDR1 is SQVTM, CDR2 ANQGSEA, per germline. There are 13 residues in the CDR3. V gave up 3 bases and J gave up 9 bases; unmatched junction bases: 8. CDR3 protein: CSVDDRGSRKAFF. DNA for the CDR3: TGCAGCGTTGATGACAGGGGGTCCAGGAAAGCTTTCTTT.

V and J are TRBV19 and TRBJ2-6, with D tentatively TRBD1 (5 bases). V was pared by 2 bases and J by 0 bases, with 14 bases between. The V gene's germline CDR1 is LNHDA and CDR2 SQIVND (reference sequence). The CDR3 runs 18 residues. This CDR3 reads CASSINRLSSSGANVLTF. The CDR3 DNA sequence: TGTGCCAGTAGTATAAACAGGCTTTCGAGCTCTGGGGCCAACGTCCTGACTTTC. Full variable domain (missing parts from reference TRBV19 and TRBJ2-6): DGGITQSPKYLFRKEGQNVTLSCEQNLNHDAMYWYRQDPGQGLRLIYYSQIVNDFQKGDIAEGYSVSREKKESFPLTVTSAQKNPTAFYLCASSINRLSSSGANVLTFGAGSRLTVL.

The rearrangement links TRBV6-5 to TRBJ2-7; the D gene could be TRBD1 or TRBD2 (6 bases each). The CDR3 runs to 16 residues. Germline loops: CDR1 MNHEY, CDR2 SVGAGI. V dropped 0 bases and J dropped 4 bases, with 16 bases sitting between them. CDR3 in DNA: TGTGCCAGCAGTTACTCCGTCCCGGGGGCGGGTTACGAGCAGTACTTC. Translation gives CASSYSVPGAGYEQYF.

This rearrangement joins TRBV7-3 to TRBJ1-1, with D unresolved. The V gene's germline CDR1 is SGHTA and CDR2 FQGTGA. Trimming left V 5 bases short and J 1 base short, with 8 bases between. The CDR3 spans 13 residues. CDR3 coding DNA: TGTGCCAGCAGCCCTCAGTCGAACACTGAAGCTTTCTTT. Its translation: CASSPQSNTEAFF.

The chain couples TRBV19 to TRBJ2-2; possible D gene TRBD2, 5 bases. Germline CDR1 LNHDA, CDR2 SQIVND (reference sequence). The CDR3 covers 14 residues. The ends were cut back, 1 base at V and 5 bases at J, with 8 bases in the middle. The CDR3 bases are TGTGCCAGTAGTATAGTTCGGGAAACCGGGGAGCTGTTTTTT. It encodes CASSIVRETGELFF.

The chain recombines TRBV9 with TRBJ1-2, with TRBD1 matching over 7 bases. The trim removed 3 bases at V and 2 bases at J, leaving 7 bases unmatched. Germline CDR1 and CDR2: SGDLS and YYNGEE. This CDR3 spans 15 amino acids. CDR3 in DNA: TGTGCCAGCAGCGAGACAGGGTTGGGGAACTATGGCTACACCTTC. It yields the protein CASSETGLGNYGYTF.

The J gene is TRBJ1-2, the V gene TRBV6-4, with D possibly being TRBD1 (5 bases). The CDR3 spans 14 residues. V lost 5 bases and J 8 bases, leaving 18 bases between the germline ends. CDR1 is MRHNA and CDR2 is SNTAGT in the germline V gene. The CDR3 loop is CASSPDSRSGGYTF. The CDR3 nucleotides read TGTGCCAGCAGTCCCGACAGCCGCTCCGGAGGCTACACCTTC.